The clone carrying this T cell receptor beta chain was observed a handful of times. The antigen remains unidentified. TCRdb itself ran the 5' RACE reads through MiXCR, one entry per CDR3 protein. This sample has 150,000 to 200,000 distinct CDR3 sequences, with 30% to 35% found just once. The data derive from a study of CD8 T cells in ankylosing spondylitis. Overall study results and limits: There was reportedly significant enrichment of clones that were disease-linked in matched ankylosing spondylitis synovial fluid.

The V gene's germline CDR1 is SNHLY and CDR2 FYNNEI. V was pared by 8 bases and J by 7 bases, with 14 bases of the junction left unmatched. The CDR3 is made up of 15 amino acids. The rearrangement links TRBV2 to TRBJ2-7; 10 bases agree with TRBD1. This clonotype originated in a male donor with ankylosing spondylitis. The sequencing sample was made of synovial fluid, either unsorted or a sorted T cell fraction (not recorded which). In DNA form, the CDR3 reads TGTGCCAGCTTAACCGGGACAGGGGTCCGGTGGGAGCAGTACTTC. Protein product: CASLTGTGVRWEQYF.